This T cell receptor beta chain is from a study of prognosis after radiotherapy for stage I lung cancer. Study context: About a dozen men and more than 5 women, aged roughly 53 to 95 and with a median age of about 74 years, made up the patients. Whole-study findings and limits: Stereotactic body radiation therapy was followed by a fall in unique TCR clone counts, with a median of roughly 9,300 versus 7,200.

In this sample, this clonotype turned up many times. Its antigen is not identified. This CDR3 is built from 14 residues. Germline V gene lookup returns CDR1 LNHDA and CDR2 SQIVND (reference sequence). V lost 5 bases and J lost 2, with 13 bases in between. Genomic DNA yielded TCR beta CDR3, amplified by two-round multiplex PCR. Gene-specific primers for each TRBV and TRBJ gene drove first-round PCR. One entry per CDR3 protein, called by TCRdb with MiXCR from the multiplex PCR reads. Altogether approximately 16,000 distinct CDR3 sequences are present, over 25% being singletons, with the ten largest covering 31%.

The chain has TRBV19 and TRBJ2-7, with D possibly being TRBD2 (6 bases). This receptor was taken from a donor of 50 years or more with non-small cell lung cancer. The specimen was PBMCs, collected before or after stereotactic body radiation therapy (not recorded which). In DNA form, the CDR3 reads TGTGCCAGTAGTGTTGGGGACTGGACCTACGAGCAGTACTTC. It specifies CASSVGDWTYEQYF.